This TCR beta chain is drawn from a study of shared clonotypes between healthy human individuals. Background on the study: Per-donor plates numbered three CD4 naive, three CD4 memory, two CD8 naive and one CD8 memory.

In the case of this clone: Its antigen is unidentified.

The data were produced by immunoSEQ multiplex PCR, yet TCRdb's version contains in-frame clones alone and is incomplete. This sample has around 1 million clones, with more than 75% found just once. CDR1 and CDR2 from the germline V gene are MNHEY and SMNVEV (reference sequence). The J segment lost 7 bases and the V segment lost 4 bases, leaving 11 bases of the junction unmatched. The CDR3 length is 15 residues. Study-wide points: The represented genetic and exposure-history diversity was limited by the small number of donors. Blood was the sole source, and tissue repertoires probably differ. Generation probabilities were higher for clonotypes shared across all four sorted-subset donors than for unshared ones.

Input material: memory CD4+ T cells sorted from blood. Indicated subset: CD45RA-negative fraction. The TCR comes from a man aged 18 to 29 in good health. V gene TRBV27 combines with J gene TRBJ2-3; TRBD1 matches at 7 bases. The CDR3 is CASSSATKGANTQYF. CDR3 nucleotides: TGTGCCAGCAGTTCGGCGACCAAGGGGGCAAATACGCAGTATTTT.